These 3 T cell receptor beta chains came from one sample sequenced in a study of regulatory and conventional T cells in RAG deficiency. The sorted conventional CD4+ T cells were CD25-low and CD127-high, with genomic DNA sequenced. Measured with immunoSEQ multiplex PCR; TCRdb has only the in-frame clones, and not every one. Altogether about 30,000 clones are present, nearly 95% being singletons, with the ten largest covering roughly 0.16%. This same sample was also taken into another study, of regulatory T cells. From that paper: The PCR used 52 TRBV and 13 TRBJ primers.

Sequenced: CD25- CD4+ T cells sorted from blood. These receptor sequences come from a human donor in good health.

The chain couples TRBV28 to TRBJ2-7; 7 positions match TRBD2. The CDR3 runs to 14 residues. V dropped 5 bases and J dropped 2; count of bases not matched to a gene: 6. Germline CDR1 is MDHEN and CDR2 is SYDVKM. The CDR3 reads CASSRGGPTYEQYF. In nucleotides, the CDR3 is TGTGCCAGCAGTCGGGGAGGGCCCACCTACGAGCAGTACTTC.

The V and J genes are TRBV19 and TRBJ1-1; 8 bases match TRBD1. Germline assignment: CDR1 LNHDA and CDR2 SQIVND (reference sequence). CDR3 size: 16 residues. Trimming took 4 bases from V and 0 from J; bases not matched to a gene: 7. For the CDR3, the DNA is TGTGCCAGTAGTAAAAAGGGACAGGCAATGAACACTGAAGCTTTCTTT. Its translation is CASSKKGQAMNTEAFF.

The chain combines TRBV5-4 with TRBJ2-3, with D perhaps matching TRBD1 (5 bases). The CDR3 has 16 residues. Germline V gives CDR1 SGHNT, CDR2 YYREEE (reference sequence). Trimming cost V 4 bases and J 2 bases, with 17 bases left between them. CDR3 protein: CASSIGARADTDTQYF. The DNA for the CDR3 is TGTGCCAGCAGCATAGGGGCCAGGGCGGACACAGATACGCAGTATTTT.